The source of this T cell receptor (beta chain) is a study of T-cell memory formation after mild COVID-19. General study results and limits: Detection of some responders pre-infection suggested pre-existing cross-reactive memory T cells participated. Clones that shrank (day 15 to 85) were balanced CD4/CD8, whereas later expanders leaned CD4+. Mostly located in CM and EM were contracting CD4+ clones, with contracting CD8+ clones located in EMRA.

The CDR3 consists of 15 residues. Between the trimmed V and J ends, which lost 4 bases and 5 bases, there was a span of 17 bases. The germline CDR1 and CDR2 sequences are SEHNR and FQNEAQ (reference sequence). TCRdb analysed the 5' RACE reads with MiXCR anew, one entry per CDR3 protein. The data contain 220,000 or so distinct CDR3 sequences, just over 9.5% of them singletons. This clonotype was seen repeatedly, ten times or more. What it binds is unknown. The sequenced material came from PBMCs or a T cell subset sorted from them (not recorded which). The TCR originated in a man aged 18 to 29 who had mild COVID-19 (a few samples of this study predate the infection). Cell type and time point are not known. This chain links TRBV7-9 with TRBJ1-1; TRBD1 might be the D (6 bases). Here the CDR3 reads CASSSPTGARTEAFF. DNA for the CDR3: TGTGCCAGCAGCTCACCCACGGGGGCTAGGACTGAAGCTTTCTTT.